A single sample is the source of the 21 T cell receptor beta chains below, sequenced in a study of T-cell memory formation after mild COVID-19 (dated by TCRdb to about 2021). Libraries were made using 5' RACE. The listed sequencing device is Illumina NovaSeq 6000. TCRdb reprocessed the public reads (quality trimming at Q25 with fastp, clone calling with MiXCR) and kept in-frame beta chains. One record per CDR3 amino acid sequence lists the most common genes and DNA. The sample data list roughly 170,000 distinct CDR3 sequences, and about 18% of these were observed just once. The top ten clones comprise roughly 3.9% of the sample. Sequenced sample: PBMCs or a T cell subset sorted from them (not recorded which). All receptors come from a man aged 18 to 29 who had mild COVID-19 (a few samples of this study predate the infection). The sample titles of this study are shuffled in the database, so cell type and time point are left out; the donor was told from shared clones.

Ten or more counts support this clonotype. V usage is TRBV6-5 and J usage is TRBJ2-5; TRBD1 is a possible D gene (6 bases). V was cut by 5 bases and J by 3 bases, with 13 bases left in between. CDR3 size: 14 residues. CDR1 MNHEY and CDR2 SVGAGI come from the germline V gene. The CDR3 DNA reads TGTGCCAGCAGTCCACAGGGTGGCGAAGAGACCCAGTACTTC. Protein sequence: CASSPQGGEETQYF.

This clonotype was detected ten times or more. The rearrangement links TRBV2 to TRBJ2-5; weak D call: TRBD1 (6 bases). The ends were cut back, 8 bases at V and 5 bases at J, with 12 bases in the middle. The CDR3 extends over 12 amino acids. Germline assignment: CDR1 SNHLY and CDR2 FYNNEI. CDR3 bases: TGTGCCAGCTCCTTCACAGGGGAGACCCAGTACTTC. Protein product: CASSFTGETQYF.

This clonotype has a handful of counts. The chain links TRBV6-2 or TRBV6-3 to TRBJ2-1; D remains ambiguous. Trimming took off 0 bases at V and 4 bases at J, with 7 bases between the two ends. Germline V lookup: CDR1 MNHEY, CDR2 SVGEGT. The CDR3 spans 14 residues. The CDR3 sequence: CASSYSKLYNEQFF. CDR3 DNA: TGTGCCAGCAGTTACTCGAAGCTGTACAATGAGCAGTTCTTC.

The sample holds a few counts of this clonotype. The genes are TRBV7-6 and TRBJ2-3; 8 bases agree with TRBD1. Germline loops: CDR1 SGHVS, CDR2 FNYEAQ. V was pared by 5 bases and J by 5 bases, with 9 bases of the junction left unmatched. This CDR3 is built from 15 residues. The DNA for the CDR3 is TGTGCCAGCAGCCCTAGGGCAGGGGGCATAGATACGCAGTATTTT. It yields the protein CASSPRAGGIDTQYF. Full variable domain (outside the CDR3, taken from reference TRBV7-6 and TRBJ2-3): GAGVSQSPRYKVTKRGQDVALRCDPISGHVSLYWYRQALGQGPEFLTYFNYEAQQDKSGLPNDRFSAERPEGSISTLTIQRTEQRDSAMYRCASSPRAGGIDTQYFGPGTRLTVL.

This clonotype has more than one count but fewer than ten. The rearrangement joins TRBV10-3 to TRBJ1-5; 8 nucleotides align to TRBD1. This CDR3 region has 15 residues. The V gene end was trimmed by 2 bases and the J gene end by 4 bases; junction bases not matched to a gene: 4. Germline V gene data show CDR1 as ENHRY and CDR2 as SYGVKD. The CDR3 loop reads CAISEPGQDNQPQHF. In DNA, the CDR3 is TGTGCCATCAGTGAGCCGGGACAGGATAATCAGCCCCAGCATTTT.

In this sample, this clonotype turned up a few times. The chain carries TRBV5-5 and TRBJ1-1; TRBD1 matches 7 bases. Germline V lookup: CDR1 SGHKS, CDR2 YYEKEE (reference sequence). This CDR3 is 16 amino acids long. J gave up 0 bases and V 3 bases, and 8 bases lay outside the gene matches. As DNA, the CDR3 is TGTGCCAGCAGCTATACTACAGGGGCAGTGAACACTGAAGCTTTCTTT. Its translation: CASSYTTGAVNTEAFF.

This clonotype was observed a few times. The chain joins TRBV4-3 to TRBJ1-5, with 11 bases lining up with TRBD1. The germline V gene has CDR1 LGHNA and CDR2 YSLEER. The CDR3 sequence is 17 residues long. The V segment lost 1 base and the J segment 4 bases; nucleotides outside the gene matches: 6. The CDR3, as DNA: TGCGCCAGCAGCCAAGGGACAGGGGGCCGGCGTAATCAGCCCCAGCATTTT. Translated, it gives CASSQGTGGRRNQPQHF.

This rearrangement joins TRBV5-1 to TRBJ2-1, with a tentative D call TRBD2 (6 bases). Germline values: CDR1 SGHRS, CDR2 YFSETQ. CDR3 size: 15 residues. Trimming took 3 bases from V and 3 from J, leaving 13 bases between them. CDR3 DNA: TGCGCCAGCAGCTCCGGCTGGGGGGACTACAATGAGCAGTTCTTC. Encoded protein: CASSSGWGDYNEQFF.

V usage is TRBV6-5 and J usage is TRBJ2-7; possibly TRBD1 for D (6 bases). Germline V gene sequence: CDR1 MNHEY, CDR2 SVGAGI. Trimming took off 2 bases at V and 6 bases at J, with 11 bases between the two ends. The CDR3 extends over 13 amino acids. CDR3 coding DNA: TGTGCCAGCAGTTACGAGGAGGACAGCGAGCAGTACGTC. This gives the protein CASSYEEDSEQYV.

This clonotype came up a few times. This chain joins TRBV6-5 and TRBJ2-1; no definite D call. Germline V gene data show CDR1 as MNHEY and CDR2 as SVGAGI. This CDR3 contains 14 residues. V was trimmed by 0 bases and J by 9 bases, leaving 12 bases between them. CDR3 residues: CASSYSTAGLEQFF. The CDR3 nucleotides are TGTGCCAGCAGTTACTCGACCGCCGGGCTTGAGCAGTTCTTC.

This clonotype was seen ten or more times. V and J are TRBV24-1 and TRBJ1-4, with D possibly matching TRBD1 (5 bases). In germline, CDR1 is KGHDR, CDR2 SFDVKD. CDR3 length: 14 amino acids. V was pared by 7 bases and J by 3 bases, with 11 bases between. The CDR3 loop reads CATSEAGPNEKLFF. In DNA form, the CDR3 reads TGTGCCACCAGCGAGGCGGGGCCTAATGAAAAACTGTTTTTT.

The CDR3 here is CASSLKTGMIPFQPQHF. In DNA, the CDR3 is TGTGCCAGCAGTTTAAAGACAGGGATGATCCCCTTTCAGCCCCAGCATTTT. This sequence joins TRBV28 and TRBJ1-5; 7 bases fit TRBD1. The CDR3 contains 17 residues. The ends lost 2 bases at V and 6 bases at J; junction bases unmatched: 13. Per germline, CDR1 MDHEN and CDR2 SYDVKM. Drawing the rest from reference TRBV28 and TRBJ1-5, the complete variable domain is DVKVTQSSRYLVKRTGEKVFLECVQDMDHENMFWYRQDPGLGLRLIYFSYDVKMKEKGDIPEGYSVSREKKERFSLILESASTNQTSMYLCASSLKTGMIPFQPQHFGDGTRLSIL.

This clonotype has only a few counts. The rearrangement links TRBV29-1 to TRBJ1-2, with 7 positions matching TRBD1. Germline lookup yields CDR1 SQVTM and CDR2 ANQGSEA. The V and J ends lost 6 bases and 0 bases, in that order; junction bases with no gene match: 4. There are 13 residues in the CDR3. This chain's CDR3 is CSVRDRANYGYTF. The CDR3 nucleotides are TGCAGCGTCAGGGACAGAGCTAACTATGGCTACACCTTC.

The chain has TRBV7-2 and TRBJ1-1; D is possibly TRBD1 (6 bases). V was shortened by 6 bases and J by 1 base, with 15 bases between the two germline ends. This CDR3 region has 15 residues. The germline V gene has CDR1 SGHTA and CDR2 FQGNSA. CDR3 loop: CASSTQGGRNTEAFF. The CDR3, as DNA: TGTGCCAGCAGTACACAGGGAGGGAGGAACACTGAAGCTTTCTTT. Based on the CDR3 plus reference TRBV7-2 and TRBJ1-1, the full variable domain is GAGVSQSPSNKVTEKGKDVELRCDPISGHTALYWYRQSLGQGLEFLIYFQGNSAPDKSGLPSDRFSAERTGGSVSTLTIQRTQQEDSAVYLCASSTQGGRNTEAFFGQGTRLTVV.

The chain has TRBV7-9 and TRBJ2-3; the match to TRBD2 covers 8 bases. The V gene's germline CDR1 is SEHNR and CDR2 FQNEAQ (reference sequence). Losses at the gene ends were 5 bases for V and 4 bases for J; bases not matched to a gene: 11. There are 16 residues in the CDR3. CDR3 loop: CASSPRRAGGSDTQYF. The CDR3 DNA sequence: TGTGCCAGCAGCCCCCGGAGGGCGGGGGGTTCAGATACGCAGTATTTT.

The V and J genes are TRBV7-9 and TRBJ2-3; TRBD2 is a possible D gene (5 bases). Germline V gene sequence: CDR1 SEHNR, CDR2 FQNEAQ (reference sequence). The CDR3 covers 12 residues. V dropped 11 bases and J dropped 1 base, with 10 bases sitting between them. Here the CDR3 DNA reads TGTGCCGTCCATAGCGGCACAGATACGCAGTATTTT. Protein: CAVHSGTDTQYF.

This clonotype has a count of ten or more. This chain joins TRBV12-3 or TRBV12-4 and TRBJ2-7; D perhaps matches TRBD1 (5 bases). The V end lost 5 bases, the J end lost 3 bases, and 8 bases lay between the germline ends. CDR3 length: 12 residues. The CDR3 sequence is CASSLQGYEQYF. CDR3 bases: TGTGCCAGCAGTCTTCAGGGCTACGAGCAGTACTTC.

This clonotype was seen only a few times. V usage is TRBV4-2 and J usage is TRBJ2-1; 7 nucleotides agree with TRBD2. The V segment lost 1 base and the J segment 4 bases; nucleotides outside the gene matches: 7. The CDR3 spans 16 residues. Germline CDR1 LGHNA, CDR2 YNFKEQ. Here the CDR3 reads CASSQGGGTTYNEQFF. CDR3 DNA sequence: TGTGCCAGCAGCCAAGGGGGCGGGACTACTTACAATGAGCAGTTCTTC.

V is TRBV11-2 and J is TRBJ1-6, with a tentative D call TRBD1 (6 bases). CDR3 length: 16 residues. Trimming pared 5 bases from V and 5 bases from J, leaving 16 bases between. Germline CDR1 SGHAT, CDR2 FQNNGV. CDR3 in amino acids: CASSPSGGANNSPLHF. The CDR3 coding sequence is TGTGCCAGCAGCCCGTCGGGGGGGGCGAATAATTCACCCCTCCACTTT.

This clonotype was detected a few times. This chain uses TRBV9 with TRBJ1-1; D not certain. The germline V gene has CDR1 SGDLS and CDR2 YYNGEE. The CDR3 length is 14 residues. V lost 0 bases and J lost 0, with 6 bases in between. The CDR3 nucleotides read TGTGCCAGCAGCGTAGATACGATGAACACTGAAGCTTTCTTT. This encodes CASSVDTMNTEAFF.

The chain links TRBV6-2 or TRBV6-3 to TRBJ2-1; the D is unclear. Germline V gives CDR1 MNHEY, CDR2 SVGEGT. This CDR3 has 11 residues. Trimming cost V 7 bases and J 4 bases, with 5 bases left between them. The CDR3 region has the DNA TGTGCCAGCACCCAATACAATGAGCAGTTCTTC. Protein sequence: CASTQYNEQFF.